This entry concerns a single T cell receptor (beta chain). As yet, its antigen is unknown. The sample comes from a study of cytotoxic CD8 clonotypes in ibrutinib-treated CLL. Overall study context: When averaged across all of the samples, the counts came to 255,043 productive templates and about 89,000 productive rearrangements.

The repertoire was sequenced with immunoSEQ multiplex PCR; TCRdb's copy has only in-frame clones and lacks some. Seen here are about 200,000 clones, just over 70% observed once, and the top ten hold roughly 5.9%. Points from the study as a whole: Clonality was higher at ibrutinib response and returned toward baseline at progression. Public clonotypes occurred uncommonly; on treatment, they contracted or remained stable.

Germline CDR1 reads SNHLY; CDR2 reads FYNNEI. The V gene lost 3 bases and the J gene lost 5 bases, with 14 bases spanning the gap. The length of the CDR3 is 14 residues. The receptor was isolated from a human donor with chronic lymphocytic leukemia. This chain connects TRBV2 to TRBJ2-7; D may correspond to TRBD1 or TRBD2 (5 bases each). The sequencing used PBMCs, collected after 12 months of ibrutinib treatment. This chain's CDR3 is CASSDGQGANEQYF. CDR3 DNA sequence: TGTGCCAGCAGTGATGGTCAGGGAGCCAACGAGCAGTACTTC. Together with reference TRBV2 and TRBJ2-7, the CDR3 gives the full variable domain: EPEVTQTPSHQVTQMGQEVILRCVPISNHLYFYWYRQILGQKVEFLVSFYNNEISEKSEIFDDQFSVERPDGSNFTLKIRSTKLEDSAMYFCASSDGQGANEQYFGPGTRLTVT.